Below, one TCR beta chain is given with its context. The data are from a study of blood T cell repertoires in COVID-19. The wider study: Both acute and convalescent COVID-19 samples were obtained from the United States, Italy and Spain. T cells, B-cell-depleted T cells, or PBMCs supplied cDNA or gDNA.

Individuals drawn from about two dozen US areas were roughly 18 to 95 years old. Symptom resolution, clearance, or two negative PCRs marked the recovered donors of Cohort 3. With V trimmed by 3 bases and J by 14 bases, 8 bases remained unmatched. The germline V gene encodes CDR1 SGHDT and CDR2 YYEEEE. This CDR3 contains 13 residues. The assay was immunoSEQ multiplex PCR, and TCRdb's table has in-frame clones only and misses some. This sample has 400,000 to 500,000 clones, with roughly 90% found just once. The genes are TRBV5-6 and TRBJ1-6; TRBD1 matches 7 bases. Sequenced input: PBMCs or T cells enriched from blood (not recorded which). This TCR was recovered from a woman aged 35 to 49 who had recovered from COVID-19. The CDR3, as DNA: TGTGCCAGCAGCTGGCTGGGCCAGGGGGCCCTCCACTTT. This gives the protein CASSWLGQGALHF.